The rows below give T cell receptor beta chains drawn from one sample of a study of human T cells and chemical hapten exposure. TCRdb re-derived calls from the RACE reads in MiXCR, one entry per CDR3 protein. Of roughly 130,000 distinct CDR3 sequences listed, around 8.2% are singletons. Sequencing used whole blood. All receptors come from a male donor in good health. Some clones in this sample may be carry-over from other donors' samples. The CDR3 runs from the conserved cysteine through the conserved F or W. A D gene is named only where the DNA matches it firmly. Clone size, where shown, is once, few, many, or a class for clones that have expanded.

CDR3 protein: CASSPFRDRGGNEQFF
CDR3 DNA: TGTGCCAGCAGTCCGTTCCGGGACAGGGGTGGAAATGAGCAGTTCTTC
J gene: TRBJ2-1
clone size: many
V gene: TRBV12-3/TRBV12-4
D gene: TRBD1

CDR3 protein: CSVGEPMNTEAFF
CDR3 DNA: TGCAGCGTTGGTGAGCCGATGAACACTGAAGCTTTCTTT
J gene: TRBJ1-1
clone size: few
V gene: TRBV29-1
D gene: NA

CDR3 protein: CSVGDILPSTDTQYF
CDR3 DNA: TGCAGCGTGGGCGACATTCTACCCAGCACAGATACGCAGTATTTT
J gene: TRBJ2-3
clone size: NA
V gene: TRBV29-1
D gene: NA

CDR3 protein: CASSRRSGRESTDTQYF
CDR3 DNA: TGTGCCAGTAGTAGGCGCTCGGGGCGGGAAAGCACAGATACGCAGTATTTT
J gene: TRBJ2-3
clone size: NA
V gene: TRBV19
D gene: NA

CDR3 protein: CASSEALPGRAGNTGELFF
CDR3 DNA: TGTGCCAGCAGTGAAGCGCTTCCGGGTCGTGCAGGGAACACCGGGGAGCTGTTTTTT
J gene: TRBJ2-2
clone size: few
V gene: TRBV2
D gene: NA

CDR3 protein: CATSRGGSRGRPGELFF
CDR3 DNA: TGTGCCACCAGCAGAGGAGGGTCGCGGGGGCGGCCCGGGGAGCTGTTTTTT
J gene: TRBJ2-2
clone size: few
V gene: TRBV15
D gene: NA

CDR3 protein: CASSGDSPLHF
CDR3 DNA: TGTGCCAGTTCAGGGGACTCACCCCTCCACTTT
J gene: TRBJ1-6
clone size: many
V gene: TRBV7-9
D gene: NA

CDR3 protein: CASSLNTGSSYNEQFF
CDR3 DNA: TGTGCCAGCAGCCTAAACACAGGGAGCTCCTACAATGAGCAGTTCTTC
J gene: TRBJ2-1
clone size: many
V gene: TRBV6-1
D gene: NA

CDR3 protein: CASSLGPRRGEQYF
CDR3 DNA: TGTGCCAGCAGCTTAGGTCCGAGGCGGGGAGAGCAGTACTTC
J gene: TRBJ2-7
clone size: NA
V gene: TRBV7-8
D gene: NA

CDR3 protein: CASSSRGSDNEQFF
CDR3 DNA: TGTGCCAGCAGTTCCAGGGGGTCGGACAATGAGCAGTTCTTC
J gene: TRBJ2-1
clone size: few
V gene: TRBV6-2/TRBV6-3
D gene: TRBD1

CDR3 protein: CASSQVYPYDRGSDWNTEAFF
CDR3 DNA: TGCGCCAGCAGCCAAGTTTACCCTTACGACAGGGGCAGTGACTGGAACACTGAAGCTTTCTTT
J gene: TRBJ1-1
clone size: few
V gene: TRBV4-3
D gene: TRBD1

CDR3 protein: CASSPGTGNHEQYF
CDR3 DNA: TGTGCCAGCAGTCCCGGGACAGGAAACCACGAGCAGTACTTC
J gene: TRBJ2-7
clone size: NA
V gene: TRBV6-5
D gene: TRBD1

CDR3 protein: CSAQSGSIYNEQFF
CDR3 DNA: TGCAGTGCTCAAAGCGGGAGTATCTACAATGAGCAGTTCTTC
J gene: TRBJ2-1
clone size: NA
V gene: TRBV20-1
D gene: TRBD2

CDR3 protein: CASSYSPGTAAYEQYF
CDR3 DNA: TGTGCCAGCAGTTACTCCCCCGGGACGGCCGCCTACGAGCAGTACTTC
J gene: TRBJ2-7
clone size: many
V gene: TRBV6-2/TRBV6-3
D gene: NA

CDR3 protein: CASSEYATEAFF
CDR3 DNA: TGTGCCAGCAGTGAATATGCGACTGAAGCTTTCTTT
J gene: TRBJ1-1
clone size: few
V gene: TRBV25-1
D gene: NA

CDR3 protein: CASSLAHRGPLNTEAFF
CDR3 DNA: TGTGCCAGCAGCTTAGCGCATAGGGGGCCCCTGAACACTGAAGCTTTCTTT
J gene: TRBJ1-1
clone size: NA
V gene: TRBV7-8
D gene: TRBD1

CDR3 protein: CASRNREGNTEAFF
CDR3 DNA: TGCGCCAGCCGAAACAGGGAGGGGAACACTGAAGCTTTCTTT
J gene: TRBJ1-1
clone size: many
V gene: TRBV5-1
D gene: NA

CDR3 protein: CASSVSRGPSNVLTF
CDR3 DNA: TGTGCCAGCAGCGTATCCCGTGGTCCTTCCAACGTCCTGACTTTC
J gene: TRBJ2-6
clone size: NA
V gene: TRBV7-2
D gene: NA

CDR3 protein: CASNRGATEAFF
CDR3 DNA: TGTGCCAGCAATAGAGGGGCCACTGAAGCTTTCTTT
J gene: TRBJ1-1
clone size: NA
V gene: TRBV6-1
D gene: NA

CDR3 protein: CSVDRGLGYTF
CDR3 DNA: TGCAGCGTTGACAGGGGGTTAGGCTACACCTTC
J gene: TRBJ1-2
clone size: NA
V gene: TRBV29-1
D gene: TRBD1

CDR3 protein: CASRVAGGETQYF
CDR3 DNA: TGTGCCAGCAGAGTCGCCGGAGGAGAGACCCAGTACTTC
J gene: TRBJ2-5
clone size: many
V gene: TRBV5-4
D gene: NA

CDR3 protein: CASCRTVVGNEQFF
CDR3 DNA: TGTGCCAGCTGCCGGACAGTCGTCGGGAATGAGCAGTTCTTC
J gene: TRBJ2-1
clone size: few
V gene: TRBV9
D gene: NA

CDR3 protein: CRLYRESSQPQHF
CDR3 DNA: TGCAGGCTTTACAGGGAGAGCAGTCAGCCCCAGCATTTT
J gene: TRBJ1-5
clone size: few
V gene: TRBV20-1
D gene: NA

CDR3 protein: CASSRREGQGYEQYF
CDR3 DNA: TGCGCCAGCAGCCGTCGGGAGGGACAGGGCTACGAGCAGTACTTC
J gene: TRBJ2-7
clone size: few
V gene: TRBV5-1
D gene: NA

CDR3 protein: CASSYSGPAEAFF
CDR3 DNA: TGTGCCAGCAGTTACTCTGGGCCTGCCGAAGCTTTCTTT
J gene: TRBJ1-1
clone size: few
V gene: TRBV6-6
D gene: NA

CDR3 protein: CASSQSDRRNTEAFF
CDR3 DNA: TGCGCCAGCAGCCAATCTGACAGACGGAACACTGAAGCTTTCTTT
J gene: TRBJ1-1
clone size: NA
V gene: TRBV4-1
D gene: NA